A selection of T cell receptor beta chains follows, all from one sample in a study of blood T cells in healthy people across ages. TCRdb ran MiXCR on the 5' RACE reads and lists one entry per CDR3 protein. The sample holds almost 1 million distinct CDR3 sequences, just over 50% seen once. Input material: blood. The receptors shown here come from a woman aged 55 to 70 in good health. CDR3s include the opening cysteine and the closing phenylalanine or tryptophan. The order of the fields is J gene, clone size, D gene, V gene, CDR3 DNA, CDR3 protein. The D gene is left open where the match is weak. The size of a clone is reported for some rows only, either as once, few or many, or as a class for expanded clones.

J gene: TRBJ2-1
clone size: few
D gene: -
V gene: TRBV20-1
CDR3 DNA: TGCAGTGCGAATACGGGCGCGGAAGGGGATGAGCAGTTCTTC
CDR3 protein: CSANTGAEGDEQFF

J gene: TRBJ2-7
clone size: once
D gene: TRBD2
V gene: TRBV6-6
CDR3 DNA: TGTGCCAGCGGACAAGCGGGAGGGTCCTACGAGCAGTACTTC
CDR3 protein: CASGQAGGSYEQYF

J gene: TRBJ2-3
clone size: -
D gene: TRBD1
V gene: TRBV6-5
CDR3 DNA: TGTGTCAGCAGCGCCGCTTGGACAGGGGGCACAGATACGCAGTATTTT
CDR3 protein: CVSSAAWTGGTDTQYF

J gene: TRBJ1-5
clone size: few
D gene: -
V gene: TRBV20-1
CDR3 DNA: TGCAGTGCTAGAGATAGGGGGTTCGGTCAGCCCCAGCATTTT
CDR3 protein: CSARDRGFGQPQHF

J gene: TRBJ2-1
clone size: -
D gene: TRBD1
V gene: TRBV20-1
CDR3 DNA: TGCAGTGCTAGAGGGACAGGGGCTCCCCATCAGTTCTTC
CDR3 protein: CSARGTGAPHQFF

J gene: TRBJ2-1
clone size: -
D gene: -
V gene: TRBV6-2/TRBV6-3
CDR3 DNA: TGTGCCGGAGACCGCGACGGATACAATGAGCAGTTCTTC
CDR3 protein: CAGDRDGYNEQFF

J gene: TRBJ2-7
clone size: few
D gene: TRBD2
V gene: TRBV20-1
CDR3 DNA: TGCAGTGCCCTATTAAGCGGGGGGTCCTACGAGCAGTACTTC
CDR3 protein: CSALLSGGSYEQYF

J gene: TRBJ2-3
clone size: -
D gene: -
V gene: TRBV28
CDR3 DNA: TGTGCCACCCGACATTGGAGGGCAGATACGCAGTATTTT
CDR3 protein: CATRHWRADTQYF

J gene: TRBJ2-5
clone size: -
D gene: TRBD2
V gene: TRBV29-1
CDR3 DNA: TGCAGCGTTGACCTGGGACTAGCGGGAGCTGAGACCCAGTACTTC
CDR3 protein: CSVDLGLAGAETQYF

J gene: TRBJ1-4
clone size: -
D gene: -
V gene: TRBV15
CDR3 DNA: TGTGCCACCAGCAGAGATTACGAAAAACTGTTTTTT
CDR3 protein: CATSRDYEKLFF

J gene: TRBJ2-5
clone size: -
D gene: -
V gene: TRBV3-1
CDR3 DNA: TGTGCCAGCAGCCAATCGGCCGCGGGGACCCAGTACTTC
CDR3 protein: CASSQSAAGTQYF

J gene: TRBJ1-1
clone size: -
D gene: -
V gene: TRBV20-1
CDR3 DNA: TGCAGTGCTGGAAGGCCCACAGGGTACACTGAAGCTTTCTTT
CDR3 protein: CSAGRPTGYTEAFF

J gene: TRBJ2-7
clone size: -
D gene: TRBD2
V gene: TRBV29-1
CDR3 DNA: TGCAGCGGTTACGGGACTAGCGGGAGCTCCTACAATGAGCAGTACTTC
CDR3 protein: CSGYGTSGSSYNEQYF

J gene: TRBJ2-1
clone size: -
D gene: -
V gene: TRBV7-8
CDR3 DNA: TGTGCCAGCAGCTTAGCGCTCACAGTCCGGGTCAATGAGCAGTTCTTC
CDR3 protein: CASSLALTVRVNEQFF

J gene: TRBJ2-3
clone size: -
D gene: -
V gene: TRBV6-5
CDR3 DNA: TGTGCCAGCAAGGCAGGAGCGTTCACAGATACGCAGTATTTT
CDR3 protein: CASKAGAFTDTQYF

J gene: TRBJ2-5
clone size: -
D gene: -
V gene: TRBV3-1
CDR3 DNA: TGTGCCAGCAGCCAACCTGGGACTTTACAAGAGACCCAGTACTTC
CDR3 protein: CASSQPGTLQETQYF

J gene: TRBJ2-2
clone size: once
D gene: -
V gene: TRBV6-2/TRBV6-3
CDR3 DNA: TGTGCCAGCGAAAAGGGCGCGATCGGGGAGCTGTTTTTT
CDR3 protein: CASEKGAIGELFF

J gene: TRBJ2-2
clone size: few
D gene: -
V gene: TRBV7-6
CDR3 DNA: TGTGCCAGCAGCGAGCTCAGGGAAATCGTGGGCACCGGGGAGCTGTTTTTT
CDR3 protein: CASSELREIVGTGELFF

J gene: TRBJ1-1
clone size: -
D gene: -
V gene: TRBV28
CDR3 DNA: TGTGCCAGCAGTTTACCAGGGGTGGGCCTTGGGGGCACTGAAGCTTTCTTT
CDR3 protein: CASSLPGVGLGGTEAFF

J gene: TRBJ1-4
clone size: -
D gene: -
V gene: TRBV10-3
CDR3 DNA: TGTGCCATCAGTGATTTGAAGGGGACGGGGGGCAAAAAACTGTTTTTT
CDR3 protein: CAISDLKGTGGKKLFF

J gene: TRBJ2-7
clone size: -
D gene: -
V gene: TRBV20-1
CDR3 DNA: TGCAGTGCTAGACAACCGGGGGAGCAGTACTTC
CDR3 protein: CSARQPGEQYF

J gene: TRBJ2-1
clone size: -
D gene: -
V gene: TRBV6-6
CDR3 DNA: TGTGCCAGCAGTTACCTGGACAACAATGAGCAGTTCTTC
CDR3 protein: CASSYLDNNEQFF

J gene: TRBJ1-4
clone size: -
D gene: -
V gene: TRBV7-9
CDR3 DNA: TGTGCCAGCAGCACCCGACAGGCGATTAATGAAAAACTGTTTTTT
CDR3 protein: CASSTRQAINEKLFF

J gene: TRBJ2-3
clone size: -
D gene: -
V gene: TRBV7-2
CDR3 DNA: TGTGCCAGCGCACAGGGAGGGGACATTTCTGGTACGCAGTATTTT
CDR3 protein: CASAQGGDISGTQYF

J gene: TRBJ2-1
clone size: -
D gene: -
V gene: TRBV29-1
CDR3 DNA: TGCAGCGTTCTCCCCAATGAGCAGTTCTTC
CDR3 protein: CSVLPNEQFF

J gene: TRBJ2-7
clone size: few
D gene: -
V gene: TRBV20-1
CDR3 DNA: TGCAGTGCTAGAGATCGAGGTGGGACTCCACCGTACGAGCAGTACTTC
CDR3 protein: CSARDRGGTPPYEQYF

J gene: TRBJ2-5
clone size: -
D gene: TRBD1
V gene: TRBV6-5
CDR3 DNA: TGTGCCAGCAGTTACGCCGGGACAGGGGGCTCCCATGGGCAGTACTTC
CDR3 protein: CASSYAGTGGSHGQYF

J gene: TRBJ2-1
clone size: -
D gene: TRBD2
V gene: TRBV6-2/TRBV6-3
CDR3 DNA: TGTGCCAGCAGTAGACTAGCGGGACTTAATGAGCAGTTCTTC
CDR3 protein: CASSRLAGLNEQFF

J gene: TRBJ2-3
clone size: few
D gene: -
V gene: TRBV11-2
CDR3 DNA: TGTGCCAGCAGCTTAGGTGCCCGACTAGGTTTCTCCTCCGGCCTCCCAGATACGCAGTATTTT
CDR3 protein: CASSLGARLGFSSGLPDTQYF

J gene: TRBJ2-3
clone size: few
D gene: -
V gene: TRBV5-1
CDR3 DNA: TGCGCCAGTCGCTCTACAGGGCTCAGGGATACGCAGTATTTT
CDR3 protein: CASRSTGLRDTQYF

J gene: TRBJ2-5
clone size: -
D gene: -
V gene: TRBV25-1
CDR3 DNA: TGTGCCAGCAGTGAATTAGGGGGACATGGAGGTAGAGAGACCCAGTACTTC
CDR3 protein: CASSELGGHGGRETQYF

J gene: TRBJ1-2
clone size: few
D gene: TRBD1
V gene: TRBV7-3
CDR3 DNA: TGTGCCAGCAGCTTATCCGGGACAGGGCTCAGTGGCTACACCTTC
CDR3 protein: CASSLSGTGLSGYTF

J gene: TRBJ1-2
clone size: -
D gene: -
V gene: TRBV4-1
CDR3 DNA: TGCGCCAGCAGCCAAGCACAGGACCTTAAGGTCCGAGTAGGCTACACCTTC
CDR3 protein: CASSQAQDLKVRVGYTF

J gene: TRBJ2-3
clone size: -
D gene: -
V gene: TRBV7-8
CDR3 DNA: TGTGCCAGCAGCCCCCATAGCGATCCACAGTATTTT
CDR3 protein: CASSPHSDPQYF

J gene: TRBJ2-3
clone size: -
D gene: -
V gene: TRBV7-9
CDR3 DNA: TGTGCCAGCAGCTTAGCGGATGGGGGGAGAGACCCAGATACGCAGTATTTT
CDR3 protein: CASSLADGGRDPDTQYF

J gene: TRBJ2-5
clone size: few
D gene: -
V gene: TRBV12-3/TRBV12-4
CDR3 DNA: TGTGCCAGCAGTTTTGGGTTAGGGGTAGAGACCCAGTACTTC
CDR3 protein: CASSFGLGVETQYF

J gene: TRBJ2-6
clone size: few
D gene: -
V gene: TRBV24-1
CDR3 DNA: TGTGCCACCAGTGAGGGGAACTCTGGGGCCAACGTCCTGACTTTC
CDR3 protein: CATSEGNSGANVLTF

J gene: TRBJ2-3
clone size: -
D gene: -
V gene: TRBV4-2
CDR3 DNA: TGTGCCAGCAGCCAAGCTCTCTTAGATACGCAGTATTTT
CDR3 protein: CASSQALLDTQYF

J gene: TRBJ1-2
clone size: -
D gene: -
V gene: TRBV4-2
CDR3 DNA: TGTGCCAGCAGCCAAGCCGGACAGAATATTAACTATGGCTACACCTTC
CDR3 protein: CASSQAGQNINYGYTF

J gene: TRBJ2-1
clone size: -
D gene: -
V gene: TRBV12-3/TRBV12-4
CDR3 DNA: TGTGCCAGCAGTTCAGGTGGGCCCTCCTACAATGAGCAGTTCTTC
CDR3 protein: CASSSGGPSYNEQFF

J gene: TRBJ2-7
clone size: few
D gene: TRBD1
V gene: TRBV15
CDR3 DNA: TGTGCCACCAGCAGATGGGGACAGGGGAGCGACGAGCAGTACTTC
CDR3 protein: CATSRWGQGSDEQYF

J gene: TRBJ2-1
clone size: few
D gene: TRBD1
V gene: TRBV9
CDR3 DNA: TGTGCCAGCAGCCCCGGACAGGCTCGACGATTTTACAATGAGCAGTTCTTC
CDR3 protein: CASSPGQARRFYNEQFF

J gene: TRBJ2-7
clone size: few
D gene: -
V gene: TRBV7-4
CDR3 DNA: TGTGCCAGCAGCGACCCCGGGTTACGCTCCTACGAGCAGTACTTC
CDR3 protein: CASSDPGLRSYEQYF

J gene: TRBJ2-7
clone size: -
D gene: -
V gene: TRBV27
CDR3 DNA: TGTGCCAGCAGTCCTTCAGGGAAAAGATCTGTCTACGAGCAGTACTTC
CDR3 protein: CASSPSGKRSVYEQYF

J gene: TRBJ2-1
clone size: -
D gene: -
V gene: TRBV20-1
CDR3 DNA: TGCAGTGCTAACTTATACAATGAGCAGTTCTTC
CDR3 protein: CSANLYNEQFF

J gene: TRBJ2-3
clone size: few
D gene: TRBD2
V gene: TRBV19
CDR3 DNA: TGTGCCAGTGAACCTAATGGACTAGCGGGACCCACAGATACGCAGTATTTT
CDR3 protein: CASEPNGLAGPTDTQYF

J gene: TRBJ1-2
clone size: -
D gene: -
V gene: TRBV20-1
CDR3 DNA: TGCAGTGCTAACAGGGTTGAACCCTACACCTTC
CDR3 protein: CSANRVEPYTF

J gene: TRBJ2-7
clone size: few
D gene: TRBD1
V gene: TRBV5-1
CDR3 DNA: TGCGCCAGCAGCCCATCGGGACAGGTAACCTACGAGCAGTACTTC
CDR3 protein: CASSPSGQVTYEQYF

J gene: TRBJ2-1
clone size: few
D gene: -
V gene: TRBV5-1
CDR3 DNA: TGCGCCAGCAGCTCTGCCGGACACAATGAGCAGTTCTTC
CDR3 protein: CASSSAGHNEQFF